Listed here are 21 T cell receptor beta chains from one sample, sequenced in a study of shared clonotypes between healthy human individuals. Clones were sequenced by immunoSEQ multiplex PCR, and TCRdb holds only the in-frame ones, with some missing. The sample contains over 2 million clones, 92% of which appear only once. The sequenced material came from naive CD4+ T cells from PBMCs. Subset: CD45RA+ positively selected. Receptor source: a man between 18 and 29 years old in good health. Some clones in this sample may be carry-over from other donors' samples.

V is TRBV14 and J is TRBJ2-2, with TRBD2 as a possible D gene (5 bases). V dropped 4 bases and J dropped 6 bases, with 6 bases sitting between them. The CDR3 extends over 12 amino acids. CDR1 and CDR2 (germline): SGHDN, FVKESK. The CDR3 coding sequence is TGTGCCAGCAGCCCCGGGGCCGGGGAGCTGTTTTTT. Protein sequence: CASSPGAGELFF. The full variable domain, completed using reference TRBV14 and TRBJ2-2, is EAGVTQFPSHSVIEKGQTVTLRCDPISGHDNLYWYRRVMGKEIKFLLHFVKESKQDESGMPNNRFLAERTGGTYSTLKVQPAELEDSGVYFCASSPGAGELFFGEGSRLTVL.

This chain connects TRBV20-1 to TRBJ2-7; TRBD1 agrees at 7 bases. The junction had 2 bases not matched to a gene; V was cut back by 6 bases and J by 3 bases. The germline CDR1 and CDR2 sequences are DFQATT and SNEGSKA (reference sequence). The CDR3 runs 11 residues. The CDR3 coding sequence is TGCAGTGCCGGACAGGACTACGAGCAGTACTTC. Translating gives CSAGQDYEQYF.

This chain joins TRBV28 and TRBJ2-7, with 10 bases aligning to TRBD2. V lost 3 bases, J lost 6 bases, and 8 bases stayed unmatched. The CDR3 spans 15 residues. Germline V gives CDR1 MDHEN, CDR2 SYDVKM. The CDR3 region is CASSLSSGRVREQYF. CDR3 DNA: TGTGCCAGCAGTTTGTCAAGCGGGAGGGTACGCGAGCAGTACTTC.

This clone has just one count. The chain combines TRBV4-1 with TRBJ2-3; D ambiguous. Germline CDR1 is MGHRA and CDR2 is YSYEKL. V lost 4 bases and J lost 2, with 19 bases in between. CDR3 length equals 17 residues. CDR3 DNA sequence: TGCGCCAGCAGCCGCGTAGGGAAAGCCAGGCACACAGATACGCAGTATTTT. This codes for CASSRVGKARHTDTQYF.

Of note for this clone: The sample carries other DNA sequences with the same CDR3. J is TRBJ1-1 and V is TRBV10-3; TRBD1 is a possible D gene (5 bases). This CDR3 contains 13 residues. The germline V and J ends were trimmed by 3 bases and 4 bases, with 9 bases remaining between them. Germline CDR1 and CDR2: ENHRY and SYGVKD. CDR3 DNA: TGTGCCATCAGTGACCGGGGGGGCACTGAAGCTTTCTTT. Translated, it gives CAISDRGGTEAFF.

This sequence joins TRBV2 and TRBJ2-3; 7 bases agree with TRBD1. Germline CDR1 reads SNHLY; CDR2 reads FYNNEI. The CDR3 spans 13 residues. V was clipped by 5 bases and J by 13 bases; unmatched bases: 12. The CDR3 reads CASSNTGATEKYF. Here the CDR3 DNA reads TGTGCCAGCAGTAACACAGGGGCCACGGAGAAGTATTTT. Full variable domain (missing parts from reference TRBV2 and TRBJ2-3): EPEVTQTPSHQVTQMGQEVILRCVPISNHLYFYWYRQILGQKVEFLVSFYNNEISEKSEIFDDQFSVERPDGSNFTLKIRSTKLEDSAMYFCASSNTGATEKYFGPGTRLTVL.

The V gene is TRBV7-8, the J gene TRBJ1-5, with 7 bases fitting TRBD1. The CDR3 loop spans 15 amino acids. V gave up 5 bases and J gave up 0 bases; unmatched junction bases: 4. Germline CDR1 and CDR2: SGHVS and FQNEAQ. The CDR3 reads CASSRGQDSNQPQHF. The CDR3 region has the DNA TGTGCCAGCAGCCGCGGACAGGATAGCAATCAGCCCCAGCATTTT.

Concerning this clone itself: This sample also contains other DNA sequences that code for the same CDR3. This chain's CDR3 is CASSPGLRADTQYF. The CDR3, as DNA: TGCGCCAGCAGCCCGGGACTCCGCGCAGATACGCAGTATTTT. V gene TRBV5-1 combines with J gene TRBJ2-3, with TRBD2 as a possible D gene (6 bases). Germline values: CDR1 SGHRS, CDR2 YFSETQ. The CDR3 contains 14 residues. The V gene lost 4 bases and the J gene lost 4 bases, with 13 bases spanning the gap.

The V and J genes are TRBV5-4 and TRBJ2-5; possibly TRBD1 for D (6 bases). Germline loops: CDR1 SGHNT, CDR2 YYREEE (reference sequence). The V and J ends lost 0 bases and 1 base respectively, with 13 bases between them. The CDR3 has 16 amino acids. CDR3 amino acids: CASSLAATGPQETQYF. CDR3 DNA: TGTGCCAGCAGCTTGGCGGCTACAGGGCCCCAAGAGACCCAGTACTTC. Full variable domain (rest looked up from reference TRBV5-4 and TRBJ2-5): ETGVTQSPTHLIKTRGQQVTLRCSSQSGHNTVSWYQQALGQGPQFIFQYYREEENGRGNFPPRFSGLQFPNYSSELNVNALELDDSALYLCASSLAATGPQETQYFGPGTRLLVL.

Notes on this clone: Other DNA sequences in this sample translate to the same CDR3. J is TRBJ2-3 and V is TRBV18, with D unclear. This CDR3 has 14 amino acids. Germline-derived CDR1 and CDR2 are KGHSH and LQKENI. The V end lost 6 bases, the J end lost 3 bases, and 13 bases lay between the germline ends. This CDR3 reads CASSPALATDTQYF. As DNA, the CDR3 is TGTGCCAGCTCCCCGGCCCTTGCAACAGATACGCAGTATTTT.

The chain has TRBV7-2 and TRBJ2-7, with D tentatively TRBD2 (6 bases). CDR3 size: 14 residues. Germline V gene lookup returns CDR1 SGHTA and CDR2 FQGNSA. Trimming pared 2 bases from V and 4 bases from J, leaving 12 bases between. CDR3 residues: CASSLRSGLYEQYF. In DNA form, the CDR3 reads TGTGCCAGCAGCTTAAGGTCGGGACTTTACGAGCAGTACTTC.

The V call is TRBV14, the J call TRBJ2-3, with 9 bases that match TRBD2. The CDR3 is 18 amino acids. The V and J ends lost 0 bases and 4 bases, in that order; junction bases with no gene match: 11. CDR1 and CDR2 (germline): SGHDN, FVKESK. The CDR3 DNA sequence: TGTGCCAGCAGCCAAGAGGTCCGCGCTAGCGGGATTGCAGATACGCAGTATTTT. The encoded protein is CASSQEVRASGIADTQYF.

CDR3 region: CASSLAGARGENEQFF. The CDR3 region has the DNA TGTGCCAGCAGCTTAGCGGGAGCTAGGGGAGAAAATGAGCAGTTCTTC. The chain has TRBV7-9 and TRBJ2-1; D may correspond to TRBD1 or TRBD2 (5 bases each). V lost 0 bases, J lost 7 bases, and 16 bases lay in between. This CDR3 contains 16 residues. The germline V gene has CDR1 SEHNR and CDR2 FQNEAQ (reference sequence).

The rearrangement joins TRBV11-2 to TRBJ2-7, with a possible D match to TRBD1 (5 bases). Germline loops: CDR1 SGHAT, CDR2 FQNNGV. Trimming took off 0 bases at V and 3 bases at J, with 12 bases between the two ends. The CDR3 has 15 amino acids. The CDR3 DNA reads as TGTGCCAGCAGCTTAGATCTGTACAGGTACTACGAGCAGTACTTC. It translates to CASSLDLYRYYEQYF.

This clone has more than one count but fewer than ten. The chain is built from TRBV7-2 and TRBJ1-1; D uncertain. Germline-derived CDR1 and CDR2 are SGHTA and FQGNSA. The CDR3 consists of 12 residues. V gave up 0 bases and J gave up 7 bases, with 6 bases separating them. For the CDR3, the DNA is TGTGCCAGCAGCTTAGCGGGGATTGAAGCTTTCTTT. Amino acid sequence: CASSLAGIEAFF.

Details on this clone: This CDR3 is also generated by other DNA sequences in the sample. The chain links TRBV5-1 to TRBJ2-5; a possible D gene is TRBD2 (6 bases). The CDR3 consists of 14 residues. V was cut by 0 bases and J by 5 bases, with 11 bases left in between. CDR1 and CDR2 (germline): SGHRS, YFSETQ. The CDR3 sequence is CASSLARGRETQYF. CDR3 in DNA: TGCGCCAGCAGCTTGGCGCGGGGTAGGGAGACCCAGTACTTC.

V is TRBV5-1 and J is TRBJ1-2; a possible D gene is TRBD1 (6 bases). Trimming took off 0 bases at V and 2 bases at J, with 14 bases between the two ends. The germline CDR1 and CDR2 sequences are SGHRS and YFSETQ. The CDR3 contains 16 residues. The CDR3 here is CASSLAPLDRNYGYTF. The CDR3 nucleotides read TGCGCCAGCAGCTTGGCCCCACTCGACAGGAACTATGGCTACACCTTC.

The CDR3 here is CASSERLASSGELFF. The CDR3 DNA follows: TGTGCCAGCAGTGAGAGACTAGCTTCTTCCGGGGAGCTGTTTTTT. V and J are TRBV25-1 and TRBJ2-2; 7 bases fit TRBD2. V gave up 3 bases and J gave up 6 bases; unmatched junction bases: 7. The V gene's germline CDR1 is MGHDK and CDR2 SYGVNS. This CDR3 has 15 amino acids.

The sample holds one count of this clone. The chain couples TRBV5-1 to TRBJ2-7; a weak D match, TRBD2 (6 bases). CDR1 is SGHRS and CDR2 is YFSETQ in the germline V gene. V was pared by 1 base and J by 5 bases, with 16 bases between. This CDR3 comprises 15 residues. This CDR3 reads CASSLMTIGGDEQYF. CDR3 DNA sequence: TGCGCCAGCAGCTTGATGACCATCGGAGGGGACGAGCAGTACTTC.

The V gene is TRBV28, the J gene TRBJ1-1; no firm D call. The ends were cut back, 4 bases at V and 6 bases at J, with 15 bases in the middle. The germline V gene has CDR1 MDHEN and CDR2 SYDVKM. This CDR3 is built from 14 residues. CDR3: CASSSPGIRPEAFF. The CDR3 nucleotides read TGTGCCAGCAGTTCCCCGGGGATCCGCCCTGAAGCTTTCTTT. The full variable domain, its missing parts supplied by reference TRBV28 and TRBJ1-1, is DVKVTQSSRYLVKRTGEKVFLECVQDMDHENMFWYRQDPGLGLRLIYFSYDVKMKEKGDIPEGYSVSREKKERFSLILESASTNQTSMYLCASSSPGIRPEAFFGQGTRLTVV.

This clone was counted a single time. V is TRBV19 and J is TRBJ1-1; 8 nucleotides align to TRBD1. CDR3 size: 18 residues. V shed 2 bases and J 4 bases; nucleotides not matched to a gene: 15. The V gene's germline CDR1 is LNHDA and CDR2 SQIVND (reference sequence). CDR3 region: CASSIWLTGASGGTEAFF. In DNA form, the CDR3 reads TGTGCCAGTAGTATATGGCTGACAGGGGCCTCCGGAGGCACTGAAGCTTTCTTT.